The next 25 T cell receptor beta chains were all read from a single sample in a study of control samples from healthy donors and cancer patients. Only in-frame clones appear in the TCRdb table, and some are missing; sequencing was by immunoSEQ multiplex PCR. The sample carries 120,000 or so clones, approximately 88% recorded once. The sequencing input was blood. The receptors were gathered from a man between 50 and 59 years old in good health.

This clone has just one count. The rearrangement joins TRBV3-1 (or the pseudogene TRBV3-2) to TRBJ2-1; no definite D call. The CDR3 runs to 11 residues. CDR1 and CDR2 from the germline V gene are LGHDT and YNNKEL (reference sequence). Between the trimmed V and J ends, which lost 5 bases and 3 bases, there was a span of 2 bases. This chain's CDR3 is CASSYYNEQFF. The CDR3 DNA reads TGTGCCAGCAGCTACTACAATGAGCAGTTCTTC.

Written as DNA, the CDR3 is TGTGCCAGCAGCTTGGGGTTGAACACTGAAGCTTTCTTT. Its protein product is CASSLGLNTEAFF. V gene TRBV14 combines with J gene TRBJ1-1; no reliable D call. Germline V gives CDR1 SGHDN, CDR2 FVKESK. Trimming cost V 5 bases and J 0 bases, with 7 bases left between them. This CDR3 spans 13 amino acids.

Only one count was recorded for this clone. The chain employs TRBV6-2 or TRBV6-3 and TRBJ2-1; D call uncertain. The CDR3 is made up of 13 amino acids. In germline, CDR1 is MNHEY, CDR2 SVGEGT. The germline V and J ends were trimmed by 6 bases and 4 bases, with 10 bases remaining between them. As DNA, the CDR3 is TGTGCCAGCAGCCTAGACCGTTACAATGAGCAGTTCTTC. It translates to CASSLDRYNEQFF.

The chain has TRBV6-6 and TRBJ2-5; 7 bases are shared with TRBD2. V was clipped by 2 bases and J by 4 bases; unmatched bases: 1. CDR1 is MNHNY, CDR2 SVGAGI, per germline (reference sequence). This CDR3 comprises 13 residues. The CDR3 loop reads CASSYGEGETQYF. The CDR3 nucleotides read TGTGCCAGCAGTTACGGGGAGGGAGAGACCCAGTACTTC.

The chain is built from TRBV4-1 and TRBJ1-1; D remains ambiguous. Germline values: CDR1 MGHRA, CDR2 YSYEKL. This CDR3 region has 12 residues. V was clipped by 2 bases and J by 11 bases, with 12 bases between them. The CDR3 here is CASSQPPLGAFF. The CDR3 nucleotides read TGCGCCAGCAGCCAACCACCCCTAGGGGCTTTCTTT.

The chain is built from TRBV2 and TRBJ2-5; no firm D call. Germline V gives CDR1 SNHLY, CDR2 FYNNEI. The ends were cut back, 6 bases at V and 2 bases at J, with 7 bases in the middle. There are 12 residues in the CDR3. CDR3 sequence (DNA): TGTGCCAGCAGGGGCCCACAAGAGACCCAGTACTTC. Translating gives CASRGPQETQYF.

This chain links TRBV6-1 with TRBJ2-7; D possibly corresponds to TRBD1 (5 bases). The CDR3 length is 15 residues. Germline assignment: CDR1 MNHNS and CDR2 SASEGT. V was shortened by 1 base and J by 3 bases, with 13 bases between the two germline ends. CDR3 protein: CASSEGSGPIYEQYF. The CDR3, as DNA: TGTGCCAGCAGTGAAGGATCAGGGCCTATCTACGAGCAGTACTTC.

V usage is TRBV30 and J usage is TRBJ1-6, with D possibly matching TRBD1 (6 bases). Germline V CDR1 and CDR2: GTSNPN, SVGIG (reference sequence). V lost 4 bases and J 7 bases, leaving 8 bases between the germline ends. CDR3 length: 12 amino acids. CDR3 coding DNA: TGTGCCTGGACAAGGGGGAATTCACCCCTCCACTTT. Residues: CAWTRGNSPLHF.

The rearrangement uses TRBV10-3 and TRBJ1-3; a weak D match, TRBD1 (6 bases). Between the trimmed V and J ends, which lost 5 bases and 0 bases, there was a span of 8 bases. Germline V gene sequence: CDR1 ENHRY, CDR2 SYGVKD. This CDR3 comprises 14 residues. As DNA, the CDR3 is TGTGCCATCAGTCGGACAGACTCTGGAAACACCATATATTTT. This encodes CAISRTDSGNTIYF.

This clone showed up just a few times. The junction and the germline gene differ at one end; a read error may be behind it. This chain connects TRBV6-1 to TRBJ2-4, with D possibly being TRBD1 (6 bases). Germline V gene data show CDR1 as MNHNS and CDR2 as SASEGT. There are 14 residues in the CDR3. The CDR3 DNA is TGTGCCAGCAGAGAAGGGGGTACCAAAAACATTCAGTACTTC. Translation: CASREGGTKNIQYF.

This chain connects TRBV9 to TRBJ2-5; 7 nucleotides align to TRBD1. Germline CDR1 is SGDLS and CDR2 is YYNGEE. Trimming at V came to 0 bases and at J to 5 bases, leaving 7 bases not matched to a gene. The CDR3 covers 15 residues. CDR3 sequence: CASSVGRGTWETQYF. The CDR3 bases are TGTGCCAGCAGCGTAGGCAGGGGGACATGGGAGACCCAGTACTTC.

The CDR3 spells CASSFSVRNTEAFF. CDR3 DNA: TGTGCCAGCAGCTTTTCGGTTCGGAACACTGAAGCTTTCTTT. The chain combines TRBV7-2 with TRBJ1-1; D remains ambiguous. Germline CDR1 and CDR2: SGHTA and FQGNSA. This CDR3 contains 14 residues. V dropped 3 bases and J dropped 1 base, with 9 bases sitting between them.

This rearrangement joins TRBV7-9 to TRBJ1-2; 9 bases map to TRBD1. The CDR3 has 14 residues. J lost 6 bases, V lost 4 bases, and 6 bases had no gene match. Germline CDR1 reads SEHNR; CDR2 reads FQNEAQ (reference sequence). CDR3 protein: CASSSAGTGNGYTF. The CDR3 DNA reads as TGTGCCAGCAGCTCCGCCGGGACAGGGAATGGCTACACCTTC.

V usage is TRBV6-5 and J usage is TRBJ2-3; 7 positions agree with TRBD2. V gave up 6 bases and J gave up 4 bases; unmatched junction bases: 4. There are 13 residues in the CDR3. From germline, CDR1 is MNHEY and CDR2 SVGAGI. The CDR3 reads CASRAGWADTQYF. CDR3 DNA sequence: TGTGCCAGCAGAGCGGGGTGGGCAGATACGCAGTATTTT.

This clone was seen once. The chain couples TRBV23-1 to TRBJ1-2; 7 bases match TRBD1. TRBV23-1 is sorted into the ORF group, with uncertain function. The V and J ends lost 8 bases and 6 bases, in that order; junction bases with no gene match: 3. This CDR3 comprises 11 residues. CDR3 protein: CASQGGNGYTF. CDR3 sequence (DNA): TGCGCCAGCCAAGGGGGCAATGGCTACACCTTC.

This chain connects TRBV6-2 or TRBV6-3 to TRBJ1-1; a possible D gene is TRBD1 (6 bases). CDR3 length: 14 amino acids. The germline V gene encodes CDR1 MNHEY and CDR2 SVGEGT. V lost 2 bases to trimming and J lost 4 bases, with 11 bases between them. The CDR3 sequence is CASSYQGLSTEAFF. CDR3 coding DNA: TGTGCCAGCAGTTACCAGGGGTTGAGCACTGAAGCTTTCTTT.

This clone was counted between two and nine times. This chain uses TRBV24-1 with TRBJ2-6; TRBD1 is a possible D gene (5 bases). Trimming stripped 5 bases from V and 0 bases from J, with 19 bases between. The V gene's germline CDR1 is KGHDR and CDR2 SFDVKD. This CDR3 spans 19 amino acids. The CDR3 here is CATSGGSAGLSSGANVLTF. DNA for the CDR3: TGTGCCACCAGTGGTGGAAGTGCAGGGCTGAGCTCTGGGGCCAACGTCCTGACTTTC.

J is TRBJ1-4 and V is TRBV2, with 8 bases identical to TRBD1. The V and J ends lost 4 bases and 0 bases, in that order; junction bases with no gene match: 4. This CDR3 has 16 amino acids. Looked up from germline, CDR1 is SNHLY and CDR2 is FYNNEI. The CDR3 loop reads CASSADRVATNEKLFF. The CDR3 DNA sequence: TGTGCCAGCAGTGCGGACAGGGTTGCAACTAATGAAAAACTGTTTTTT.

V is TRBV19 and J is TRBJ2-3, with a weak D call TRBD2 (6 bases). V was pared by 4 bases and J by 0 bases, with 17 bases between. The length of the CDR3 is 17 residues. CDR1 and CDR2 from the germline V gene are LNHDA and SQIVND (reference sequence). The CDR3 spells CASSTIDAGRSTDTQYF. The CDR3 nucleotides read TGTGCCAGTAGTACGATCGATGCGGGGAGAAGCACAGATACGCAGTATTTT.

CDR3 DNA sequence: TGTGCCAGCAGCCAACAGGGGAATCAGCCCCAGCATTTT. Translating gives CASSQQGNQPQHF. The rearrangement joins TRBV3-1 (or the pseudogene TRBV3-2) to TRBJ1-5, with a weak D call TRBD1 (6 bases). Trimming took 2 bases from V and 4 from J, leaving 6 bases between them. The CDR3 is made up of 13 amino acids. Germline CDR1 is LGHDT and CDR2 is YNNKEL (reference sequence).

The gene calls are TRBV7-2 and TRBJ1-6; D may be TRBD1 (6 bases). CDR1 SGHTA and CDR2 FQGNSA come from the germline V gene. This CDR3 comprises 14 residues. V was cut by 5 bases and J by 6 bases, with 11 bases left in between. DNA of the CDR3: TGTGCCAGCAGCGCACAGGGTGGTAATTCACCCCTCCACTTT. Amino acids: CASSAQGGNSPLHF.

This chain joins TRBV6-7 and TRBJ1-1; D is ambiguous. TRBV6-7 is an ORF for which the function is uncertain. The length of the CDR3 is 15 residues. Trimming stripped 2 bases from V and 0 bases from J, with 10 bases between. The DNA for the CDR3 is TGTGCCAGCAGTTACAGAGAGACCATGAACACTGAAGCTTTCTTT. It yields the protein CASSYRETMNTEAFF.

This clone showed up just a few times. CDR3 region: CASTLDRVSNEAFF. The CDR3 DNA is TGCGCCAGCACCCTTGACAGGGTCAGTAATGAAGCTTTCTTT. V and J are TRBV5-1 and TRBJ1-1; 7 nucleotides match TRBD1. The CDR3 contains 14 residues. CDR1 is SGHRS and CDR2 is YFSETQ in the germline V gene. V shed 6 bases and J 7 bases; nucleotides not matched to a gene: 12.

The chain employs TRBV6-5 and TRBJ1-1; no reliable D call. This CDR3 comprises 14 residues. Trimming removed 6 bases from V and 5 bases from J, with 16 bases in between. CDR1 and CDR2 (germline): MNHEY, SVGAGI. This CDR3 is CASRDPMGNTEAFF. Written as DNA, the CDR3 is TGTGCCAGCAGGGACCCTATGGGGAATACTGAAGCTTTCTTT.

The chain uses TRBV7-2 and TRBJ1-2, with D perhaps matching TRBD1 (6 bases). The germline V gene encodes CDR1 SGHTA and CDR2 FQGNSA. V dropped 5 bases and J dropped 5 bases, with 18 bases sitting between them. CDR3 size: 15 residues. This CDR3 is CASSRGGRGKYGYTF. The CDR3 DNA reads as TGTGCCAGCAGCAGGGGGGGCAGGGGTAAGTATGGCTACACCTTC.